The clone carrying this TCR beta chain was seen repeatedly, ten times or more. The antigen is undetermined. The data stem from a study of CD8+CD57+ T cells in acquired aplastic anemia. Genomic DNA was employed as the template in profiling TCR beta VDJ and CDR3. TCRdb itself ran the reads through MiXCR, one entry per CDR3 protein. The sample consists of roughly 150,000 distinct CDR3 sequences, 45% to 55% of them appearing once. General study findings and limits: Patients shared twenty-nine CD8+ CDR3 sequences with controls.

Patients who underwent sequencing had shown CD8+CD57+ cell expansion by flow cytometry. The CDR3 spans 11 residues. CDR1 is SGHDT and CDR2 is YYEEEE in the germline V gene. Trimming took 5 bases from V and 5 from J; bases not matched to a gene: 0. The receptor was derived from a human donor with aplastic anemia. The sequenced sample consisted of sorted CD4+, CD8+, or CD8+CD57+ T cells (not recorded which) from PBMCs. The chain employs TRBV5-6 and TRBJ2-5; 7 nucleotides align to TRBD2. The CDR3 DNA reads as TGTGCCAGCAGGCGGGGGGAGACCCAGTACTTC. Translation: CASRRGETQYF.